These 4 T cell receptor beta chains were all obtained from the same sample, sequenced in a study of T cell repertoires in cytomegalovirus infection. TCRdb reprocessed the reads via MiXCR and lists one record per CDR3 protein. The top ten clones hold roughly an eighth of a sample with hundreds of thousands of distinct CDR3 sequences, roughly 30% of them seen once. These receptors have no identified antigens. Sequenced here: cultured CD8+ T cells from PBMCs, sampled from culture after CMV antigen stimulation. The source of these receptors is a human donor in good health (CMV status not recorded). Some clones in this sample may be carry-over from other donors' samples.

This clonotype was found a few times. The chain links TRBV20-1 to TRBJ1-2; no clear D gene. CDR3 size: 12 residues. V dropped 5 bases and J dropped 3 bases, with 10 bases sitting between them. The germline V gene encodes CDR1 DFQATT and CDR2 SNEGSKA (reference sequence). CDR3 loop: CSAVPRYYGYTF. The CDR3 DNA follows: TGCAGTGCTGTCCCACGCTACTATGGCTACACCTTC.

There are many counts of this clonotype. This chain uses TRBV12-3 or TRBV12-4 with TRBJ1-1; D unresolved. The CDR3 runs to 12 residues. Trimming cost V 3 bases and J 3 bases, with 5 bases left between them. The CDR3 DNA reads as TGTGCCAGCAGTTTCGGGTACACTGAAGCTTTCTTT. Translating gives CASSFGYTEAFF.

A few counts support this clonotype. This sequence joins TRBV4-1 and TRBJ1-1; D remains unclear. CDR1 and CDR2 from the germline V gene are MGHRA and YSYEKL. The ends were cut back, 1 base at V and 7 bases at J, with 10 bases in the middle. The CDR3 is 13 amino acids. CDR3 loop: CASSQGVVIEAFF. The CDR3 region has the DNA TGCGCCAGCAGCCAAGGAGTCGTAATTGAAGCTTTCTTT.

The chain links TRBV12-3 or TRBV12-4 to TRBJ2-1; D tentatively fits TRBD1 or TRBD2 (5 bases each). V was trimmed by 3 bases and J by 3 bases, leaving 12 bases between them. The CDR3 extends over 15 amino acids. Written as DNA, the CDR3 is TGTGCCAGCAGTTTCGGGACGGAAAGCTACAATGAGCAGTTCTTC. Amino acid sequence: CASSFGTESYNEQFF.